Presented here are 16 T cell receptor beta chains from one specimen sequenced in a study of T cell responses to AZD1222 COVID-19 vaccine (dated by TCRdb to the early 2020s). Explained via the paper, the time point label denotes: baseline before first vaccination. Library construction relied on the immunoSEQ multiplex PCR assay. Drawn from immuneACCESS, this table holds only the in-frame rearrangements with V and J called that TCRdb kept. Clones are partly lost; checked studies trace under half to an unresolved V gene and leave the rest unexplained. The table for this sample lists 200,000 or so clones; 80% to 90% of them were counted only once. Clones ranked in the top ten supply more than 7% of the sample. The sample in question was peripheral blood, obtained on day 0 of AZD1222 vaccination. The receptors shown here come from an adult in good health.

The chain carries TRBV3-1 (or the pseudogene TRBV3-2) and TRBJ1-6; unclear D gene. Germline values: CDR1 LGHDT, CDR2 YNNKEL (reference sequence). CDR3 length: 12 residues. The V and J ends lost 3 bases and 8 bases respectively, with 5 bases between them. DNA of the CDR3: TGTGCCAGCAGCCAGGACGATTCACCCCTCCACTTT. This encodes CASSQDDSPLHF.

The gene calls are TRBV5-1 and TRBJ2-7; 9 nucleotides line up with TRBD2. The CDR3 runs to 16 residues. J was trimmed by 7 bases and V by 0 bases; bases with no gene match: 11. Germline V CDR1 and CDR2: SGHRS, YFSETQ. CDR3 sequence reads: CASSLASGGGAGEQYF. The DNA of the CDR3 is TGCGCCAGCAGCTTGGCCTCCGGCGGGGGGGCCGGGGAGCAGTACTTC.

The V gene is TRBV5-1, the J gene TRBJ2-2; maybe TRBD2 (6 bases). The CDR3 covers 15 residues. Looked up from germline, CDR1 is SGHRS and CDR2 is YFSETQ. V was cut by 7 bases and J by 3 bases, with 16 bases left in between. The CDR3 sequence is CASSGVPGDTGELFF. CDR3 coding DNA: TGCGCCAGCTCTGGGGTTCCGGGGGACACCGGGGAGCTGTTTTTT.

This clone came up a few times. This chain connects TRBV5-4 to TRBJ2-1; the match to TRBD2 covers 8 bases. V lost 0 bases to trimming and J lost 4 bases; unmatched junction nucleotides: 3. This CDR3 region has 15 residues. Germline V gives CDR1 SGHNT, CDR2 YYREEE (reference sequence). The CDR3 sequence: CASSLGSGGYNEQFF. The CDR3, as DNA: TGTGCCAGCAGCTTGGGGAGCGGGGGTTACAATGAGCAGTTCTTC. The full variable domain, in which reference TRBV5-4 and TRBJ2-1 provide the parts outside the CDR3, is ETGVTQSPTHLIKTRGQQVTLRCSSQSGHNTVSWYQQALGQGPQFIFQYYREEENGRGNFPPRFSGLQFPNYSSELNVNALELDDSALYLCASSLGSGGYNEQFFGPGTRLTVL.

The chain links TRBV6-5 to TRBJ2-7, with 12 nucleotides matching TRBD1. Germline CDR1 is MNHEY and CDR2 is SVGAGI. The CDR3 totals 15 residues. Trimming cost V 2 bases and J 4 bases; bases outside gene matches: 3. Here the CDR3 DNA reads TGTGCCAGCAGTTACCTGGGACAGGGGGCATACGAGCAGTACTTC. Its protein is CASSYLGQGAYEQYF.

The CDR3 reads CAWTGTSSSYNSPLHF. The DNA of the CDR3 is TGTGCCTGGACCGGGACATCGAGCTCCTATAATTCACCCCTCCACTTT. The chain couples TRBV30 to TRBJ1-6, with a weak D call TRBD1 (6 bases). The V end lost 4 bases, the J end lost 0 bases, and 13 bases lay between the germline ends. The V gene's germline CDR1 is GTSNPN and CDR2 SVGIG (reference sequence). The CDR3 loop spans 16 amino acids.

V is TRBV5-4 and J is TRBJ2-7, with a weak D call TRBD1 (6 bases). The CDR3 length is 14 residues. Trimming shortened V by 4 bases and J by 7 bases, and 18 bases separated the two germline ends. Germline V gives CDR1 SGHNT, CDR2 YYREEE (reference sequence). For the CDR3, the DNA is TGTGCCAGCAGCCCCGAGACAGGTTTGGGAGAGCAGTACTTC. Amino acids: CASSPETGLGEQYF. Complete variable domain (other parts from reference TRBV5-4 and TRBJ2-7): ETGVTQSPTHLIKTRGQQVTLRCSSQSGHNTVSWYQQALGQGPQFIFQYYREEENGRGNFPPRFSGLQFPNYSSELNVNALELDDSALYLCASSPETGLGEQYFGPGTRLTVT.

CDR3 amino acids: CASSLGPGQILYGYTF. CDR3 nucleotide sequence: TGTGCCAGCAGCTTAGGTCCTGGACAGATTCTCTATGGCTACACCTTC. This chain connects TRBV7-2 to TRBJ1-2; D might be TRBD1 (6 bases). CDR1 and CDR2 from the germline V gene are SGHTA and FQGNSA. The CDR3 has 16 residues. Trimming removed 1 base at V and 4 bases at J, with 16 bases between.

The chain is built from TRBV28 and TRBJ2-7, with D possibly being TRBD1 (6 bases). V was clipped by 7 bases and J by 5 bases, with 21 bases between them. The CDR3 loop spans 15 amino acids. Germline-derived CDR1 and CDR2 are MDHEN and SYDVKM. This CDR3 reads CASNSRQALIDEQYF. The CDR3 nucleotides read TGTGCCAGCAACTCTCGACAGGCCTTGATCGACGAGCAGTACTTC. Complete variable domain (other parts from reference TRBV28 and TRBJ2-7): DVKVTQSSRYLVKRTGEKVFLECVQDMDHENMFWYRQDPGLGLRLIYFSYDVKMKEKGDIPEGYSVSREKKERFSLILESASTNQTSMYLCASNSRQALIDEQYFGPGTRLTVT.

The chain uses TRBV19 and TRBJ1-5, with 7 bases lining up with TRBD1. Trimming took 6 bases from V and 4 from J; bases not matched to a gene: 6. There are 14 residues in the CDR3. Germline CDR1 LNHDA, CDR2 SQIVND (reference sequence). The DNA for the CDR3 is TGTGCCAGTAGACAAGGACAGGCAAATCAGCCCCAGCATTTT. Its protein product is CASRQGQANQPQHF.

This clone appeared a single time. This CDR3 reads CASSLAAATEAFF. The CDR3 nucleotides read TGTGCCAGCAGCTTAGCGGCGGCGACTGAAGCTTTCTTT. The V gene is TRBV11-2, the J gene TRBJ1-1, with D hard to call. Germline values: CDR1 SGHAT, CDR2 FQNNGV. V lost 1 base and J lost 5, with 8 bases in between. This CDR3 region has 13 residues.

V is TRBV10-3 and J is TRBJ1-2; a weak D match, TRBD1 (5 bases). The CDR3 spans 14 residues. The ends were cut back, 0 bases at V and 4 bases at J, with 9 bases in the middle. Germline values: CDR1 ENHRY, CDR2 SYGVKD. The CDR3: CAISESGDSYGYTF. The CDR3 DNA reads TGTGCCATCAGTGAGTCGGGGGACTCCTATGGCTACACCTTC.

V and J are TRBV20-1 and TRBJ2-5; D unclear. Germline V gene sequence: CDR1 DFQATT, CDR2 SNEGSKA (reference sequence). The CDR3 runs 11 residues. V lost 4 bases and J 1 base, leaving 4 bases between the germline ends. The CDR3 loop is CSAISQETQYF. CDR3 bases: TGCAGTGCTATCAGCCAAGAGACCCAGTACTTC.

The rearrangement joins TRBV7-3 to TRBJ2-1; the D is unclear. CDR1 is SGHTA, CDR2 FQGTGA, per germline. The V end lost 4 bases, the J end lost 6 bases, and 10 bases lay between the germline ends. The CDR3 totals 13 residues. The CDR3 DNA reads as TGTGCCAGCAGCTCCGGGCCCCGCAATGAGCAGTTCTTC. Protein product: CASSSGPRNEQFF. Full variable domain (remainder filled in from reference TRBV7-3 and TRBJ2-1): GAGVSQTPSNKVTEKGKYVELRCDPISGHTALYWYRQSLGQGPEFLIYFQGTGAADDSGLPNDRFFAVRPEGSVSTLKIQRTERGDSAVYLCASSSGPRNEQFFGPGTRLTVL.

The chain employs TRBV19 and TRBJ2-5; D assignment may be TRBD1 or TRBD2 (6 bases each). V shed 10 bases and J shed 5 bases, with 17 bases lying between them. Germline V gene lookup returns CDR1 LNHDA and CDR2 SQIVND (reference sequence). The CDR3 totals 13 residues. As DNA, the CDR3 is TGTGCCACCTCCCTAAGGGGGAGGGAGACCCAGTACTTC. Translation gives CATSLRGRETQYF.

Of note for this clone: At the DNA level, this CDR3 is encoded by other sequences in the same sample as well. This chain links TRBV20-1 with TRBJ1-6; no clear D. Trimming took off 1 base at V and 10 bases at J, with 5 bases between the two ends. Germline V lookup: CDR1 DFQATT, CDR2 SNEGSKA (reference sequence). The CDR3 has 11 residues. The CDR3 DNA sequence: TGCAGTGCTAGAGTGGGGTCACCCCTCCACTTT. It specifies CSARVGSPLHF.